This T cell receptor (beta chain) was captured by sequencing in a study of control samples from healthy donors and cancer patients. Using immunoSEQ multiplex PCR, the repertoire was profiled, and TCRdb retains in-frame clones only, with some absent. The table shows approximately 86,000 clones, with more than 85% occurring only once. This CDR3 region has 12 residues. Germline loops: CDR1 SGHNT, CDR2 YYREEE (reference sequence). Deletions cut 0 bases from V and 10 bases from J, with 9 bases between. The source is a woman younger than 45 in good health. The specimen was blood. V gene TRBV5-4 combines with J gene TRBJ2-3; D is tentatively TRBD1 or TRBD2 (6 bases each). The CDR3 sequence is CASSLAGAAQYF. The CDR3 nucleotides are TGTGCCAGCAGCTTGGCGGGGGCGGCGCAGTATTTT.